Detailed here is one T cell receptor (beta chain). Antigen unknown. This sample is part of a study of T-cell memory formation after mild COVID-19. A single record per CDR3 protein comes from TCRdb applying MiXCR to the 5' RACE reads. This table has around 370,000 distinct CDR3 sequences, around 21% appearing once. This CDR3 comprises 13 residues. Germline V CDR1 and CDR2: SGHVS, FNYEAQ. The V end was cut by 1 base, the J end by 10 bases, with 11 bases between. Broader study findings: CD4+ bias marked clones expanding day 15 to 37, unlike balanced contracting clones.

Sequenced input: PBMCs or a T cell subset sorted from them (not recorded which). This receptor was identified in an adult woman who had mild COVID-19 (a few samples of this study predate the infection). Cell type and time point are not known. The V gene is TRBV7-6, the J gene TRBJ2-1; D is unresolved. CDR3 protein: CASSLGSSQEQFF. CDR3 sequence (DNA): TGTGCCAGCAGCTTAGGCTCGTCACAAGAGCAGTTCTTC.